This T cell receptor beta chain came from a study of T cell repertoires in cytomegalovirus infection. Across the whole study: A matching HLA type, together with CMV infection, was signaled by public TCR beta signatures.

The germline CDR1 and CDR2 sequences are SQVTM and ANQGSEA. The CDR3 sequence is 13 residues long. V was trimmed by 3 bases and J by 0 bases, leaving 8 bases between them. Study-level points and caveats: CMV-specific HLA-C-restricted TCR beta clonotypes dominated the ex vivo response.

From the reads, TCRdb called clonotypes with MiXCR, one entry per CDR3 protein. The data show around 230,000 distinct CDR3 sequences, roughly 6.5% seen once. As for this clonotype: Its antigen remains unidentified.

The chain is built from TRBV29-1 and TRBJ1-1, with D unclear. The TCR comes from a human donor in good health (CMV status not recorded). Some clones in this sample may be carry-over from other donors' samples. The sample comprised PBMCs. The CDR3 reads CSVDSVMNTEAFF. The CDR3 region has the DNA TGCAGCGTTGACAGCGTTATGAACACTGAAGCTTTCTTT.